The rows below give T cell receptor beta chains drawn from one sample of a study of beta chain features in type 1 diabetes. Method: immunoSEQ multiplex PCR; TCRdb's copy keeps in-frame clones and lacks some. The table has 600,000 to 700,000 clones, around 12% seen once; the top ten hold around 0.12%. Sequencing was performed on naive CD4+ T cells from blood. The receptors were gathered from a man younger than 45 with type 1 diabetes. Each CDR3 is given with its conserved first and last residue. A D gene is named only where the DNA matches it firmly. Rows may omit the clone size; those that give it use once, few, many or a size class.

>TRBJ1-1|TRBD1|TRBV28|few
TGTGCCAGCAGTTTAGGGACAGGGACCATGAACACTGAAGCTTTCTTT
CASSLGTGTMNTEAFF
>TRBJ2-1|NA|TRBV7-2|NA
TGTGCCAGCAGTCCCGGGGCCAGGGAGCAGTTCTTC
CASSPGAREQFF
>TRBJ2-1|NA|TRBV5-1|few
TGCGCCAGCAGCTTGGCCGTCGGGGGCTCCTACAATGAGCAGTTCTTC
CASSLAVGGSYNEQFF
>TRBJ2-3|NA|TRBV11-2|NA
TGTGCCAGCAGCATACTAAGGGCCTCCACAGATACGCAGTATTTT
CASSILRASTDTQYF
>TRBJ2-7|TRBD1|TRBV11-2|few
TGTGCCAGCAGCTTAGTGAGGGACAGGACCTACGAGCAGTACTTC
CASSLVRDRTYEQYF
>TRBJ2-1|NA|TRBV4-2|NA
TGTGCCAGCAGCCAAGATCGGCGGCCCTACAATGAGCAGTTCTTC
CASSQDRRPYNEQFF
>TRBJ1-5|TRBD1|TRBV7-2|few
TGTGCCAGCTCAGGGGGCGGCAATCAGCCCCAGCATTTT
CASSGGGNQPQHF
>TRBJ2-3|NA|TRBV19|NA
TGTGCCAGTAGGGTTTGGACCAACCCTACAGATACGCAGTATTTT
CASRVWTNPTDTQYF
>TRBJ1-5|NA|TRBV30|NA
TGTGCCTGGAGTGCCTCATCGGGGCAGCCCCAGCATTTT
CAWSASSGQPQHF
>TRBJ2-2|NA|TRBV7-9|NA
TGTGCCAGCAGCCGAACCGGGGAGCTGTTTTTT
CASSRTGELFF
>TRBJ1-5|NA|TRBV25-1|few
TGTGCCAGCAGTGGTGAGGGAGGAAATCAGCCCCAGCATTTT
CASSGEGGNQPQHF
>TRBJ1-1|NA|TRBV19|few
TGTGCCAGTAGTGTCCGACGGGGCACTGAAGCTTTCTTT
CASSVRRGTEAFF
>TRBJ1-6|NA|TRBV2|NA
TGTGCCAGCAGTGAAAGGGCTGGGGGCTTGAGTAATTCACCCCTCCACTTT
CASSERAGGLSNSPLHF
>TRBJ2-1|NA|TRBV29-1|few
TGCAGCGCTGCTAAGGAATTTTCAACAAGCTCCTACAATGAGCAGTTCTTC
CSAAKEFSTSSYNEQFF
>TRBJ1-5|NA|TRBV7-9|NA
TGTGCCAGCAGCGGAAAGGGCAGCAATCAGCCCCAGCATTTT
CASSGKGSNQPQHF
>TRBJ2-1|NA|TRBV6-1|few
TGTGCCAGCAGTCCAGGTGTTGTTGAGCAGTTCTTC
CASSPGVVEQFF
>TRBJ2-1|TRBD2|TRBV4-3|NA
TGCGCCAGCAGCCAAGAGGTCCCTAGCGGGGCCTCCTACAATGAGCAGTTCTTC
CASSQEVPSGASYNEQFF
>TRBJ1-3|NA|TRBV4-3|NA
TGCGCCAGCAGCCAAGACCTTGGACAGTTACTCGGAAACACCATATATTTT
CASSQDLGQLLGNTIYF
>TRBJ2-3|NA|TRBV7-2|few
TGTGCCAGCAGCCCAGGAGACACAGATACGCAGTATTTT
CASSPGDTDTQYF
>TRBJ2-3|TRBD2|TRBV25-1|few
TGTGCCAGCAGCTTAGCGGGGGGGACAGATACGCAGTATTTT
CASSLAGGTDTQYF
>TRBJ1-5|NA|TRBV7-8|few
TGTGCCAGCAGCCTAGTAGGACTCAATCAGCCCCAGCATTTT
CASSLVGLNQPQHF
>TRBJ2-1|TRBD1|TRBV7-2|few
TGTGCCAGCAGTAAACAGGGGCGCGACTACAATGAGCAGTTCTTC
CASSKQGRDYNEQFF
>TRBJ1-2|NA|TRBV7-2|few
TGTGCCAGCAGCTTAGAGCGGGGTAACTATGGCTACACCTTC
CASSLERGNYGYTF
>TRBJ2-7|NA|TRBV15|few
TGTGCCACCAGCAGAGATATACACTACGAGCAGTACTTC
CATSRDIHYEQYF
>TRBJ2-1|NA|TRBV5-6|few
TGTGCCAGCAGCTTGATCACTGAGCAGTTCTTC
CASSLITEQFF
>TRBJ2-1|TRBD2|TRBV7-3|NA
TGTGCCAGCAGCCGCACCCTAGCGGGGGGATACAATGAGCAGTTCTTC
CASSRTLAGGYNEQFF
>TRBJ2-3|TRBD1|TRBV29-1|NA
TGCAGCGTTCATACGACAGGGGGAAGCACAGATACGCAGTATTTT
CSVHTTGGSTDTQYF
>TRBJ2-7|TRBD2|TRBV25-1|few
TGTGCCAGCAGTGAATGGGGAGGGACTTACGAGCAGTACTTC
CASSEWGGTYEQYF
>TRBJ1-1|TRBD1|TRBV6-1|few
TGTGCCAGCCGGGACAGTATGAACACTGAAGCTTTCTTT
CASRDSMNTEAFF
>TRBJ1-4|NA|TRBV29-1|NA
TGCAGCGCTACAGACAGCCCCGATGAAAAACTGTTTTTT
CSATDSPDEKLFF
>TRBJ1-4|NA|TRBV7-9|NA
TGTGCCAGCGGGGACACCCAAGGGAAGGGTGAAAAACTGTTTTTT
CASGDTQGKGEKLFF
>TRBJ2-3|NA|TRBV5-1|few
TGCGCCAGCAGCTTGGAGGGGCGAGCGGCAGATACGCAGTATTTT
CASSLEGRAADTQYF
>TRBJ1-4|TRBD1|TRBV5-5|NA
TGTGCCAGCAGCCCTGACGGGACAGGGAATGAAAAACTGTTTTTT
CASSPDGTGNEKLFF
>TRBJ1-2|TRBD1|TRBV5-4|few
TGTGCCAGCAGCTTGACAGGGGCAGGGGATGGCTACACCTTC
CASSLTGAGDGYTF
>TRBJ1-4|NA|TRBV14|few
TGTGCCAGCAGCCAAGATATCAGGAGAAATGAAAAACTGTTTTTT
CASSQDIRRNEKLFF
>TRBJ1-6|NA|TRBV14|few
TGTGCCAGTAGGGGCGGAGGGAGCTCCTATAATTCACCCCTCCACTTT
CASRGGGSSYNSPLHF
>TRBJ2-1|TRBD2|TRBV25-1|NA
TGTGCCAGCCCGGAACTAGCGGGGGAGGCCTACAATGAGCAGTTCTTC
CASPELAGEAYNEQFF
>TRBJ2-1|NA|TRBV5-6|few
TGTGCCAGCAGCTTCTGGGGGGTTAATGAGCAGTTCTTC
CASSFWGVNEQFF
>TRBJ1-4|TRBD1|TRBV6-1|few
TGTGCCAGCAGTGATTATTCCAGGGGGGATGAAAAACTGTTTTTT
CASSDYSRGDEKLFF
>TRBJ2-5|NA|TRBV6-6|few
TGTGCCAGCAGTGGGACTTCACTACACTTAGAGACCCAGTACTTC
CASSGTSLHLETQYF
>TRBJ2-3|TRBD1|TRBV19|NA
TGTGCCAGTGCCAAGGGGCTGACTCGGACAGGGACGAGCACAGATACGCAGTATTTT
CASAKGLTRTGTSTDTQYF
>TRBJ1-6|TRBD1|TRBV4-3|few
TGCGCCAGCAGCCTGAAGGGGGCGAGTTCACCCCTCCACTTT
CASSLKGASSPLHF
>TRBJ1-3|NA|TRBV7-6|NA
TGTGCCAGCAGCCCGGGACGGGACTCTGGAAACACCATATATTTT
CASSPGRDSGNTIYF
>TRBJ2-4|NA|TRBV7-9|NA
TGTGCCAGCAGCCTGAAGGAGGAAAACATTCAGTACTTC
CASSLKEENIQYF
>TRBJ2-2|NA|TRBV7-9|NA
TGTGCCAGCAGCTTAGGATGGACAGCGAACACCGGGGAGCTGTTTTTT
CASSLGWTANTGELFF
>TRBJ2-1|NA|TRBV5-6|few
TGTGCCAGCAGCGCTGGCGGGGTGGAAGGGAATGAGCAGTTCTTC
CASSAGGVEGNEQFF
>TRBJ1-2|NA|TRBV9|few
TGTGCCAGCAGCCTAGGGGTGGCCCCTAACTATGGCTACACCTTC
CASSLGVAPNYGYTF
>TRBJ2-5|TRBD2|TRBV7-9|NA
TGTGCCAGCAGCTCCCCGACTAGCGGGGGGCCGAGGGAGACCCAGTACTTC
CASSSPTSGGPRETQYF